This TCR beta chain was recovered during a study of CD8 T cell repertoires and HIV-1 epitope variants. At the level of the study: T cells were stimulated with Twenty-five Gag and Nef peptides separately. Epitopes were three Gag families plus Nef HW9 and YT9. An uncultured baseline aliquot held 1M T cells.

Profiling relied on immunoSEQ multiplex PCR, and the TCRdb table lists in-frame clones only, not all of them. Found here are some 100,000 clones, over 70% of them singletons; the top ten hold about 26%. CDR1 and CDR2 from the germline V gene are SGHDT and YYEEEE. CDR3 size: 14 residues. V dropped 0 bases and J dropped 7; count of bases not matched to a gene: 0. Material for sequencing was uncultured baseline CD8+ T cells from peripheral blood mononuclear cells (PBMCs). This clonotype was obtained from a male donor with HIV. The gene calls are TRBV5-6 and TRBJ2-1; 11 bases agree with TRBD2. CDR3 nucleotides: TGTGCCAGCAGCTTGGGGACTAGCGGGAATGAGCAGTTCTTC. It is translated as CASSLGTSGNEQFF.